This entry describes one T cell receptor (beta chain). Its antigen is still unknown. The entry originates in a study of OX40 agonist ivuxolimab in advanced cancers. Study findings and constraints: Expanded clones were, on average, more numerous among CD8+ T cells than CD4+.

Here immunoSEQ multiplex PCR was the method, and the copy in TCRdb shows in-frame clones only, minus some. The sample shows tens of thousands of clones, 75% to 95% of them seen only once. The timepoints at which blood was sampled were baseline, cycle 4 day 1, and cycle 7 day 1. This receptor was obtained from an adult with an advanced solid tumor such as melanoma, head and neck, liver or kidney cancer. The specimen comprised CD4+ or CD8+ T cells sorted from blood, sampled in a trial of the OX40 agonist ivuxolimab.

As DNA, the CDR3 is TGTGCCAGCAGCGTAACGACCGGGGGAGTCACAGATACGCAGTATTTT. This sequence encodes CASSVTTGGVTDTQYF. The genes are TRBV9 and TRBJ2-3; TRBD2 might be the D (6 bases). CDR1 is SGDLS and CDR2 is YYNGEE in the germline V gene. The CDR3 has 16 amino acids. Trimming cost V 1 base and J 2 bases, with 14 bases left between them.